Listed below are T cell receptor beta chains from one sample, sequenced in a study of tumor T cells in aggressive B-cell lymphoma. The data were produced by immunoSEQ multiplex PCR, yet TCRdb's version contains in-frame clones alone and is incomplete. The data show some 3,500 clones, with around 86% seen just once and around 3.5% held by the top ten. The specimen sequenced was tumor tissue. The receptors shown here come from an adult with diffuse large B cell lymphoma. Both conserved end residues are part of each CDR3. D genes are given only for firm matches. Some rows have no size entry. The others give once, few or many, or a class for an expanded clone.

d_gene: .; v_gene: TRBV5-8; j_gene: TRBJ1-5; abundance: .; CDR3nt: TGTGCCAGCAGCCGAACAGGGTTAAGCAATCAGCCCCAGCATTTT; CDR3aa: CASSRTGLSNQPQHF
d_gene: TRBD2; v_gene: TRBV27; j_gene: TRBJ2-7; abundance: once; CDR3nt: TGTGCCAGCAGTTTTGGGGCGGGGGGTTCCTACGAGCAGTACTTC; CDR3aa: CASSFGAGGSYEQYF
d_gene: TRBD2; v_gene: TRBV19; j_gene: TRBJ2-1; abundance: .; CDR3nt: TGTGCCAGTAGTATACGGGGGGTCTCCTACAATGAGCAGTTCTTC; CDR3aa: CASSIRGVSYNEQFF
d_gene: TRBD1; v_gene: TRBV5-1; j_gene: TRBJ2-2; abundance: .; CDR3nt: TGCGCCAGCACCCTCGGGACAGCGAACACCGGGGAGCTGTTTTTT; CDR3aa: CASTLGTANTGELFF
d_gene: TRBD1; v_gene: TRBV29-1; j_gene: TRBJ1-2; abundance: .; CDR3nt: TGCAGCGTTGTTTGGACAGGGAATTATGGCTACACCTTC; CDR3aa: CSVVWTGNYGYTF
d_gene: .; v_gene: TRBV11-3; j_gene: TRBJ1-1; abundance: .; CDR3nt: TGTGCCAGCAGCCTGACAGTGTACACTGAAGCTTTCTTT; CDR3aa: CASSLTVYTEAFF
d_gene: TRBD2; v_gene: TRBV14; j_gene: TRBJ2-1; abundance: .; CDR3nt: TGTGTCAGCCGGACTAGCGGGGGCAATGAGCAGTTCTTC; CDR3aa: CVSRTSGGNEQFF
d_gene: TRBD1; v_gene: TRBV6-5; j_gene: TRBJ2-1; abundance: few; CDR3nt: TGTGCCAGCAGTTTGACAGGGATATCTGAGCAGTTCTTC; CDR3aa: CASSLTGISEQFF
d_gene: .; v_gene: TRBV10-3; j_gene: TRBJ1-1; abundance: .; CDR3nt: TGTGCCATCAGTGAGGGCAGGGTGGTCTCTGAAGCTTTCTTT; CDR3aa: CAISEGRVVSEAFF
d_gene: .; v_gene: TRBV27; j_gene: TRBJ2-7; abundance: .; CDR3nt: TGTGCCAGCAGTGGGAAGGGAGTAGCCTACGAGCAGTACTTC; CDR3aa: CASSGKGVAYEQYF